This T cell receptor (beta chain) was obtained from a study of T cell responses to AZD1222 COVID-19 vaccine. Study-wide findings and caveats: Of the AZD1222 recipients, only five to seven were seropositive at baseline. It should be noted that donors were predominantly white British and more often female, and clonal diversity was possibly underestimated. Researchers report vaccine-associated CD4 TCRs spanning spike, with dominance at 160-218 and 743-854. Increases in Spike-specific TCR breadth and depth were seen after two AZD1222 doses.

The length of the CDR3 is 13 residues. CDR1 and CDR2 from the germline V gene are WSHSY and SAAADI. Trimming removed 7 bases from V and 5 bases from J, with 14 bases in between. Assay used: immunoSEQ multiplex PCR; TCRdb lists only in-frame clones, some missing. The table lists 150,000 to 200,000 clones, 94% of them singletons. To note about this clone: Its antigen is unknown.

Sequencing was performed on peripheral blood, taken on day 0 of AZD1222 vaccination. The rearrangement links TRBV10-2 to TRBJ1-2; perhaps TRBD1 as D (6 bases). The source of this sequence is an adult in good health. CDR3 region: CASTEGGFYGYTF. The CDR3, as DNA: TGCGCCAGCACCGAGGGGGGGTTTTATGGCTACACCTTC.